This TCR beta chain was captured by sequencing in a study of response to subunit inactivated influenza vaccine. The table lists this clonotype with many counts. From germline, CDR1 is ENHRY and CDR2 SYGVKD. The CDR3 totals 15 residues. Trimming took 2 bases from V and 4 from J, leaving 14 bases between them. Each CDR3 protein is one row after TCRdb ran MiXCR on the RT-PCR reads. The table lists roughly 650,000 distinct CDR3 sequences, 12% to 15% of them singletons. The sequence was collected from a man in his forties or fifties who received an inactivated influenza vaccine. This chain links TRBV10-3 with TRBJ1-1, with D possibly being TRBD1 (5 bases). The sample here was PBMCs from blood, taken 14 days before vaccination. This CDR3 is CAISEPGRAVTEAFF. As DNA, the CDR3 is TGTGCCATCAGTGAGCCCGGCAGGGCGGTCACTGAAGCTTTCTTT.